The 23 T cell receptor beta chains given below trace back to one sample, sequenced in a study of T cell responses to AZD1222 COVID-19 vaccine. TCRdb keeps only in-frame clones here, not all; method: immunoSEQ multiplex PCR. The sample gives around 95,000 clones, around 87% of which show up once; around 3.8% is in the top ten. The sequences come from peripheral blood, collected on day 0 of MenACWY control vaccination. Receptors were obtained from an adult in good health.

The genes are TRBV28 and TRBJ2-4; 13 bases are a match to TRBD2. This CDR3 is 13 amino acids long. From germline, CDR1 is MDHEN and CDR2 SYDVKM. Trimming removed 6 bases from V and 13 bases from J; junction bases left unmatched: 6. The CDR3, as DNA: TGTGCCAGCAGACTCGGGGGACTAGCGGGGCAGTACTTC. This gives the protein CASRLGGLAGQYF.

V usage is TRBV5-1 and J usage is TRBJ1-1, with no clear D. Germline V gene lookup returns CDR1 SGHRS and CDR2 YFSETQ. Trimming left V 0 bases short and J 7 bases short, with 13 bases between. The CDR3 sequence is 14 residues long. For the CDR3, the DNA is TGCGCCAGCAGCTTGGGAAGGGCTCGGGGTGAAGCTTTCTTT. It specifies CASSLGRARGEAFF. The full variable domain, rest sourced from reference TRBV5-1 and TRBJ1-1, is KAGVTQTPRYLIKTRGQQVTLSCSPISGHRSVSWYQQTPGQGLQFLFEYFSETQRNKGNFPGRFSGRQFSNSRSEMNVSTLELGDSALYLCASSLGRARGEAFFGQGTRLTVV.

This clone was counted once. V and J are TRBV5-8 and TRBJ1-2; no firm D call. Trimming removed 5 bases from V and 2 bases from J, with 13 bases in between. Per germline, CDR1 SGHTS and CDR2 YDEGEE. This CDR3 has 14 amino acids. The CDR3 region is CASRLSDGNYGYTF. In DNA, the CDR3 is TGTGCCAGCAGACTTTCAGACGGCAACTATGGCTACACCTTC.

This clone was counted between two and nine times. The rearrangement joins TRBV4-3 to TRBJ1-2; TRBD1 agrees at 8 bases. V lost 3 bases, J lost 6 bases, and 12 bases stayed unmatched. The CDR3 extends over 16 amino acids. CDR1 is LGHNA, CDR2 YSLEER, per germline. The CDR3 nucleotides are TGCGCCAGCAGCCACAACGGCCTCGGGACAGGAGATGGCTACACCTTC. Its protein is CASSHNGLGTGDGYTF.

This sequence joins TRBV28 and TRBJ1-2; D uncertain. The CDR3 runs 14 residues. CDR1 is MDHEN and CDR2 is SYDVKM in the germline V gene. The V and J ends lost 8 bases and 5 bases respectively, with 18 bases between them. The CDR3 loop reads CASGGPSRIYGYTF. The DNA for the CDR3 is TGTGCCAGCGGCGGGCCCTCGAGGATTTATGGCTACACCTTC.

The chain is built from TRBV30 and TRBJ2-1; 9 bases map to TRBD1. V gave up 4 bases and J gave up 1 base; unmatched junction bases: 14. Germline V gene data show CDR1 as GTSNPN and CDR2 as SVGIG (reference sequence). The CDR3 sequence is 18 residues long. The DNA of the CDR3 is TGTGCCTGGAACGGTATCATTTCGGGACAGGGTTCCTACAATGAGCAGTTCTTC. It codes for CAWNGIISGQGSYNEQFF. Based on the CDR3 plus reference TRBV30 and TRBJ2-1, the full variable domain is SQTIHQWPATLVQPVGSPLSLECTVEGTSNPNLYWYRQAAGRGLQLLFYSVGIGQISSEVPQNLSASRPQDRQFILSSKKLLLSDSGFYLCAWNGIISGQGSYNEQFFGPGTRLTVL.

The rearrangement joins TRBV19 to TRBJ1-5; 7 bases line up with TRBD1. This CDR3 is built from 15 residues. The germline V gene encodes CDR1 LNHDA and CDR2 SQIVND (reference sequence). Trimming at V came to 3 bases and at J to 2 bases, leaving 4 bases not matched to a gene. The CDR3 region has the DNA TGTGCCAGTAGTATTTCAGGGGGGGGCAATCAGCCCCAGCATTTT. Protein product: CASSISGGGNQPQHF.

This clone has a single count. The rearrangement joins TRBV4-2 to TRBJ1-5; D perhaps matches TRBD1 (5 bases). The length of the CDR3 is 17 residues. Trimming stripped 0 bases from V and 1 base from J, with 13 bases between. Germline CDR1 reads LGHNA; CDR2 reads YNFKEQ. The CDR3, as DNA: TGTGCCAGCAGCCAAGATGTGGCAGGGATGAGCAATCAGCCCCAGCATTTT. Its protein is CASSQDVAGMSNQPQHF.

The CDR3 here is CASSHGIKANTGELFF. The CDR3 nucleotides read TGTGCCAGCAGCCATGGTATAAAGGCGAACACCGGGGAGCTGTTTTTT. The V and J genes are TRBV14 and TRBJ2-2; D gene uncertain. The V end was cut by 3 bases, the J end by 0 bases, with 11 bases between. Germline V gives CDR1 SGHDN, CDR2 FVKESK. This CDR3 region has 16 residues.

The genes are TRBV12-3 or TRBV12-4 and TRBJ1-1; TRBD1 matches at 9 bases. This CDR3 comprises 13 residues. Trimming cost V 5 bases and J 9 bases; bases outside gene matches: 7. CDR3 sequence: CASSRDRESQAFF. In nucleotides, the CDR3 is TGTGCCAGCAGTCGGGACAGGGAATCTCAAGCTTTCTTT.

The rearrangement links TRBV5-1 to TRBJ1-2; a possible D gene is TRBD1 (5 bases). The CDR3 loop spans 15 amino acids. Trimming pared 3 bases from V and 8 bases from J, leaving 20 bases between. Germline CDR1 is SGHRS and CDR2 is YFSETQ. The CDR3 reads CASSSDSGRTIGYTF. The CDR3 coding sequence is TGCGCCAGCAGCTCCGACAGCGGACGAACTATCGGCTACACCTTC.

In this sample, this clone is medium-sized. The V gene is TRBV2, the J gene TRBJ1-3; weak D call: TRBD1 (5 bases). The ends were cut back, 4 bases at V and 7 bases at J, with 14 bases in the middle. The V gene's germline CDR1 is SNHLY and CDR2 FYNNEI. CDR3 length: 14 residues. CDR3 region: CASSGGNWANTIYF. The CDR3 DNA is TGTGCCAGCAGTGGGGGGAATTGGGCGAACACCATATATTTT.

V and J are TRBV29-1 and TRBJ2-7, with a tentative D call TRBD2 (6 bases). This CDR3 region has 15 residues. Germline-derived CDR1 and CDR2 are SQVTM and ANQGSEA. V lost 0 bases to trimming and J lost 4 bases, with 16 bases between them. CDR3 nucleotide sequence: TGCAGCGTTGAAGATCGGGGGTTACGGGGGTACGAGCAGTACTTC. Residues: CSVEDRGLRGYEQYF.

J is TRBJ2-3 and V is TRBV7-9; D unclear. CDR3 size: 11 residues. The germline V gene encodes CDR1 SEHNR and CDR2 FQNEAQ (reference sequence). The germline V and J ends were trimmed by 2 bases and 6 bases, with 3 bases remaining between them. DNA for the CDR3: TGTGCCAGCAGCTTAAAGGATACGCAGTATTTT. It translates to CASSLKDTQYF.

The chain uses TRBV19 and TRBJ2-7; D possibly corresponds to TRBD1 (5 bases). This CDR3 has 15 amino acids. Deletions cut 4 bases from V and 0 bases from J, with 13 bases between. CDR1 and CDR2 from the germline V gene are LNHDA and SQIVND (reference sequence). CDR3 region: CASSTQVLGSYEQYF. DNA for the CDR3: TGTGCCAGTAGTACACAGGTTCTGGGCTCCTACGAGCAGTACTTC.

The rearrangement links TRBV7-9 to TRBJ2-1; 7 bases align to TRBD2. Per germline, CDR1 SEHNR and CDR2 FQNEAQ (reference sequence). Trimming took 4 bases from V and 8 from J; bases not matched to a gene: 11. This CDR3 has 15 residues. CDR3 sequence (DNA): TGTGCCAGCAGCTCTAGCGGTTCCCTCCTCCATGAGCAGTTCTTC. Its translation: CASSSSGSLLHEQFF.

The chain combines TRBV30 with TRBJ2-2; D may be TRBD1 or TRBD2 (5 bases each). This CDR3 is built from 15 residues. Germline CDR1 is GTSNPN and CDR2 is SVGIG (reference sequence). V dropped 3 bases and J dropped 2 bases, with 13 bases sitting between them. CDR3 in amino acids: CAWSGASDNTGELFF. CDR3 in DNA: TGTGCCTGGAGCGGGGCGTCGGATAACACCGGGGAGCTGTTTTTT.

The rearrangement links TRBV7-9 to TRBJ1-4; D may be TRBD1 (6 bases). V was shortened by 8 bases and J by 7 bases, with 14 bases between the two germline ends. There are 13 residues in the CDR3. The germline gives CDR1 SEHNR, CDR2 FQNEAQ (reference sequence). The chain's CDR3 is CASSLAGVEKLFF. The DNA for the CDR3 is TGTGCCAGCTCGTTGGCAGGGGTTGAAAAACTGTTTTTT.

The rearrangement uses TRBV7-8 and TRBJ1-2; 7 bases line up with TRBD1. The trim removed 5 bases at V and 5 bases at J, leaving 8 bases unmatched. The CDR3 length is 14 residues. CDR1 and CDR2 (germline): SGHVS, FQNEAQ. As DNA, the CDR3 is TGTGCCAGCAGCGGGACAGTTCTACCATATGGCTACACCTTC. It yields the protein CASSGTVLPYGYTF.

The chain is built from TRBV6-5 and TRBJ2-3; the match to TRBD1 covers 8 bases. Germline CDR1 is MNHEY and CDR2 is SVGAGI. V gave up 6 bases and J gave up 6 bases; unmatched junction bases: 11. This CDR3 is built from 15 residues. CDR3 residues: CASRRDRGRMDTQYF. CDR3 bases: TGTGCCAGCAGGAGAGACAGGGGCCGGATGGATACGCAGTATTTT.

The genes are TRBV18 and TRBJ1-4; D gene ambiguous. V lost 3 bases and J 4 bases, leaving 9 bases between the germline ends. Per germline, CDR1 KGHSH and CDR2 LQKENI. This CDR3 is 14 amino acids long. For the CDR3, the DNA is TGTGCCAGCTCACCTGCAGGATATAATGAAAAACTGTTTTTT. Residues: CASSPAGYNEKLFF.

This chain links TRBV5-1 with TRBJ1-4; the D gene is possibly TRBD1 (6 bases). Germline V gene lookup returns CDR1 SGHRS and CDR2 YFSETQ. The CDR3 covers 14 residues. The V and J ends lost 4 bases and 5 bases respectively, with 12 bases between them. CDR3 region: CASSLTGKNEKLFF. CDR3 DNA sequence: TGCGCCAGCAGCCTCACAGGGAAGAATGAAAAACTGTTTTTT.

The V call is TRBV3-1 (or the pseudogene TRBV3-2), the J call TRBJ1-6; no firm D call. Trimming left V 0 bases short and J 6 bases short, with 3 bases between. CDR1 and CDR2 from the germline V gene are LGHDT and YNNKEL (reference sequence). There are 13 residues in the CDR3. This chain's CDR3 is CASSQEANSPLHF. CDR3 DNA: TGTGCCAGCAGCCAAGAAGCTAATTCACCCCTCCACTTT.